Listed below are T cell receptor beta chains from one sample, sequenced in a study of shared clonotypes between healthy human individuals. The data were produced by immunoSEQ multiplex PCR, yet TCRdb's version contains in-frame clones alone and is incomplete. Of about 2.4 million clones listed, more than 90% are singletons. Sequenced: naive CD4+ T cells sorted from blood. The receptors stem from a man younger than 30 in good health. The CDR3 runs from the conserved cysteine through the conserved F or W.

v_call	j_call	cdr3_aa
TRBV7-2	TRBJ1-1	CASSLYLIIYDRRNTEAFF
TRBV6-1	TRBJ2-3	CASSEGVAGGRNTDTQYF
TRBV15	TRBJ1-6	CATSNGAQGARSYNSPLHF
TRBV4-3	TRBJ2-1	CASSQGTSGRGFQFF
TRBV7-2	TRBJ2-7	CASSLPQLYEQYF
TRBV11-2	TRBJ1-1	CASSLGPTFEAFF
TRBV7-9	TRBJ2-7	CASRSTGINDEQYF
TRBV30	TRBJ2-4	CAWSDGRSIQYF
TRBV7-7	TRBJ2-5	CASSLGTPQETQYF
TRBV7-9	TRBJ1-1	CASSLGREGEAFF
TRBV5-5	TRBJ1-4	CASSFGVSTNEKLFF
TRBV27	TRBJ2-3	CASRPTGTDTQYF